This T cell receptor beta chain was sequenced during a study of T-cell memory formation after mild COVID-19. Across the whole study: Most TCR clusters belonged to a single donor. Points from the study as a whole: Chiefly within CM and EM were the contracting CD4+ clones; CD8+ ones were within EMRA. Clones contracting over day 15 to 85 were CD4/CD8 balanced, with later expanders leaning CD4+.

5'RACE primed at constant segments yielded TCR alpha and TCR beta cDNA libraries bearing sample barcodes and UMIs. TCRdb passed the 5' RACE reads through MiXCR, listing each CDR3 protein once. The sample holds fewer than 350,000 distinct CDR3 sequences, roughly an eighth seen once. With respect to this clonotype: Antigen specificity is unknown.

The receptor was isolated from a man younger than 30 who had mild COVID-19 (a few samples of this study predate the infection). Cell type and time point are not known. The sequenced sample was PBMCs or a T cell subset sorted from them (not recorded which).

CDR3 residues: CASSGTSGGDTQYF. The CDR3, as DNA: TGTGCCAGCAGCGGGACTAGCGGGGGGGATACGCAGTATTTT. This sequence joins TRBV7-2 and TRBJ2-3, with 15 bases lining up with TRBD2. This CDR3 region has 14 residues. CDR1 SGHTA and CDR2 FQGNSA come from the germline V gene. Germline trimming cut 5 bases from V and 6 bases from J; bases unmatched to any gene: 0.